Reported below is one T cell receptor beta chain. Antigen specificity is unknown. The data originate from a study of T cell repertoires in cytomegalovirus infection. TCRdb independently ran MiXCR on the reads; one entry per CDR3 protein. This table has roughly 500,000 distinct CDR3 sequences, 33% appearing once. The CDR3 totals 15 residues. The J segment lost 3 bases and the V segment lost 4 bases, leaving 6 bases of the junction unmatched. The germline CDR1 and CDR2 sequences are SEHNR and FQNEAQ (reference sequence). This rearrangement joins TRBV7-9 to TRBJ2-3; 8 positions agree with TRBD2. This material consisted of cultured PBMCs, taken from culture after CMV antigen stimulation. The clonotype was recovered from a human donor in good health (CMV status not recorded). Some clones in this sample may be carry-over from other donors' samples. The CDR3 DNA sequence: TGTGCCAGCAGCTCGCGGGAGGAGAGGACAGATACGCAGTATTTT. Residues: CASSSREERTDTQYF.